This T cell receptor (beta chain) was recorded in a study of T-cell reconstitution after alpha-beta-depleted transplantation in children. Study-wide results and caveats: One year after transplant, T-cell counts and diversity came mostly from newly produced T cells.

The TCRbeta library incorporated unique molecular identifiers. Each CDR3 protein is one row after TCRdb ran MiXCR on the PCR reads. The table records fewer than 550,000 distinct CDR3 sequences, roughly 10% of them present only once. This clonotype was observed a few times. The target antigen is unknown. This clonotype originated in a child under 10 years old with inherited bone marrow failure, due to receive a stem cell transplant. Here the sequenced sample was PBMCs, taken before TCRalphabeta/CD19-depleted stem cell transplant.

CDR3 bases: TGTGCCAGCAGTCTCTCACTCCCCTCATTGCTAGCGGGAGAAGGTGCCGGGGAGCTGTTTTTT. This sequence encodes CASSLSLPSLLAGEGAGELFF. This chain connects TRBV12-3 or TRBV12-4 to TRBJ2-2, with 10 bases lining up with TRBD2. Germline trimming cut 5 bases from V and 6 bases from J; bases unmatched to any gene: 24. This CDR3 spans 21 amino acids.